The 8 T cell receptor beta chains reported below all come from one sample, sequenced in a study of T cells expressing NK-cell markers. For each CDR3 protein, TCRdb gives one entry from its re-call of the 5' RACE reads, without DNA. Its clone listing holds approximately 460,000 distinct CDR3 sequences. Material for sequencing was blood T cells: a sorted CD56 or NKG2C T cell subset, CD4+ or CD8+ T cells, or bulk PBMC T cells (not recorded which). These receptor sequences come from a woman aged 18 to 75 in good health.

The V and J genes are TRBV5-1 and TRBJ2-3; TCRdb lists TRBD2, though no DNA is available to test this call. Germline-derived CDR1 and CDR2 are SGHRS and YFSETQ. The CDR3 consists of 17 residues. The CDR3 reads CASSLAGTSGPTDTQYF.

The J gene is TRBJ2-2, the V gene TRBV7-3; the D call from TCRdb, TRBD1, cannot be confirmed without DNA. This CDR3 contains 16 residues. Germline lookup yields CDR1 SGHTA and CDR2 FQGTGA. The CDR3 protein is CASSSYRGLNTGELFF.

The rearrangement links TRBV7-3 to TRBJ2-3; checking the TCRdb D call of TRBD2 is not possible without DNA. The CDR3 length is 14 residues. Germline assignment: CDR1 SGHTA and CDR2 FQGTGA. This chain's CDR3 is CASSRRGGPDTQYF.

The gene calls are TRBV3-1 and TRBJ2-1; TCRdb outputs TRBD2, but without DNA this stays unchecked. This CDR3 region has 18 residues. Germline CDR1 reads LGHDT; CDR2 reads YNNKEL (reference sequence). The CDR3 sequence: CASSQDLTSVRRGGEQFF.

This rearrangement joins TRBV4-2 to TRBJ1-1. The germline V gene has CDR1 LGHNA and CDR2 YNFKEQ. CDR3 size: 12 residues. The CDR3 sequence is CASSHLTTEAFF.

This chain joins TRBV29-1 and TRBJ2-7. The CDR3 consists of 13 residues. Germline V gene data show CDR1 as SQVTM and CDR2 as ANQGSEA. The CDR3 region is CSVAAGTHYEQYF.

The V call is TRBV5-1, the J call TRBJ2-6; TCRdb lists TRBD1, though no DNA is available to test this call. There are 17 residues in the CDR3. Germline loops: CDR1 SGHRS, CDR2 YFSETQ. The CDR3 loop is CASSWGQAFSGANVLTF.

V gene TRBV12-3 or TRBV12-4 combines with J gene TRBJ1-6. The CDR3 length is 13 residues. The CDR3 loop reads CASSWGLKSPLHF.